These 11 T cell receptor beta chains share one sample of origin, sequenced in a study of identical twins. TCRdb reprocessed the 5' RACE reads with MiXCR, giving one entry per CDR3 protein. The data contain about 720,000 distinct CDR3 sequences, about 20% of them singletons. This sample was shared with a second study, whose subject was T cells expressing NK-cell markers.

The sample comprised PBMCs. The source of these receptors is a woman between 18 and 29 years old in good health.

This chain links TRBV4-3 with TRBJ2-3; D may be TRBD1 or TRBD2 (5 bases each). V lost 2 bases and J 1 base, leaving 13 bases between the germline ends. CDR1 LGHNA and CDR2 YSLEER come from the germline V gene. This CDR3 has 16 residues. CDR3 nucleotides: TGCGCCAGCAGCCAACTGAGGGACGGACGCACAGATACGCAGTATTTT. Its protein is CASSQLRDGRTDTQYF.

This clonotype was seen more than once but under ten times. J is TRBJ2-1 and V is TRBV18; no clear D gene. CDR3 length equals 13 residues. V was trimmed by 0 bases and J by 5 bases, leaving 5 bases between them. Germline lookup yields CDR1 KGHSH and CDR2 LQKENI. As DNA, the CDR3 is TGTGCCAGCTCACCACCGGCTAACAATGAGCAGTTCTTC. Its protein product is CASSPPANNEQFF.

The chain has TRBV3-1 and TRBJ2-1, with TRBD2 identical over 13 bases. Germline V lookup: CDR1 LGHDT, CDR2 YNNKEL (reference sequence). The V gene end was trimmed by 3 bases and the J gene end by 6 bases; junction bases not matched to a gene: 11. The CDR3 covers 18 residues. The CDR3 reads CASSHTRLLAGGGNEQFF. The CDR3 DNA follows: TGTGCCAGCAGCCACACCCGATTACTAGCGGGAGGGGGCAATGAGCAGTTCTTC.

This clonotype was detected a few times. The chain carries TRBV2 and TRBJ1-1, with D hard to call. Germline values: CDR1 SNHLY, CDR2 FYNNEI. This CDR3 has 13 residues. Trimming cost V 4 bases and J 1 base, with 7 bases left between them. CDR3 residues: CASSGGRNTEAFF. The CDR3 nucleotides read TGTGCCAGCAGTGGAGGGCGGAACACTGAAGCTTTCTTT.

This clonotype was counted between two and nine times. The V gene is TRBV10-3, the J gene TRBJ2-1, with no clear D. CDR1 and CDR2 (germline): ENHRY, SYGVKD. Between the trimmed V and J ends, which lost 3 bases and 8 bases, there was a span of 5 bases. The CDR3 is 11 amino acids. CDR3 sequence reads: CAISDRYEQFF. CDR3 sequence (DNA): TGTGCCATCAGTGACCGATATGAGCAGTTCTTC.

The genes are TRBV7-8 and TRBJ2-2; 13 nucleotides match TRBD2. CDR1 and CDR2 (germline): SGHVS, FQNEAQ. This CDR3 region has 15 residues. V gave up 6 bases and J gave up 7 bases; unmatched junction bases: 5. The CDR3: CASSRLAGGDGELFF. CDR3 in DNA: TGTGCCAGCAGTCGACTAGCGGGAGGTGACGGGGAGCTGTTTTTT.

The chain links TRBV2 to TRBJ2-3; D gene ambiguous. This CDR3 is 13 amino acids long. CDR1 SNHLY and CDR2 FYNNEI come from the germline V gene. Trimming stripped 7 bases from V and 2 bases from J, with 10 bases between. The CDR3 region is CASKETDTDTQYF. As DNA, the CDR3 is TGTGCCAGCAAGGAGACTGACACAGATACGCAGTATTTT.

This clonotype has ten or more counts. The junction departs from germline at one end; a sequencing error may be responsible. The rearrangement links TRBV12-3 or TRBV12-4 to TRBJ2-3, with 8 bases that match TRBD2. CDR3 length: 15 amino acids. The CDR3 DNA reads TGTGCCAGCAGTATAGCGGGAAGCGCCACAGATACGCAGTATTTT. Translated: CASSIAGSATDTQYF.

The chain links TRBV29-1 to TRBJ2-5; 8 nucleotides agree with TRBD2. CDR1 is SQVTM and CDR2 is ANQGSEA in the germline V gene. The CDR3 spans 15 residues. Trimming cost V 7 bases and J 4 bases; bases outside gene matches: 14. The CDR3 DNA reads TGCAGCGCACCAACCTCGGGGGGGAGGATAGAGACCCAGTACTTC. Translation: CSAPTSGGRIETQYF.

V usage is TRBV20-1 and J usage is TRBJ2-7; the D gene is possibly TRBD2 (6 bases). The CDR3 consists of 12 residues. The germline V gene encodes CDR1 DFQATT and CDR2 SNEGSKA (reference sequence). Trimming left V 3 bases short and J 6 bases short, with 12 bases between. The DNA of the CDR3 is TGCAGTGCTAGGGACGAGCGGGCCGAGCAGTACTTC. Its translation: CSARDERAEQYF.

The rearrangement uses TRBV20-1 and TRBJ1-4; D is unresolved. Germline CDR1 and CDR2: DFQATT and SNEGSKA (reference sequence). CDR3 size: 14 residues. Trimming took off 3 bases at V and 0 bases at J, with 8 bases between the two ends. This chain's CDR3 is CSASGRATNEKLFF. The CDR3 DNA follows: TGCAGTGCTAGCGGCCGCGCAACTAATGAAAAACTGTTTTTT.